This passage covers 14 T cell receptor beta chains from one sample sequenced in a study of blood T cell repertoires in COVID-19. Sequencing was performed with immunoSEQ multiplex PCR; in TCRdb, only in-frame clones are kept and a portion is missing. The profile covers around 180,000 clones, with around 82% appearing a single time and about 9.4% taken by the ten largest. The sample was peripheral blood. These receptor sequences come from a woman of 80 years or more with acute or convalescent COVID-19.

The chain recombines TRBV7-3 with TRBJ2-3, with 10 bases identical to TRBD1. The CDR3 is 15 amino acids. CDR1 is SGHTA and CDR2 is FQGTGA in the germline V gene. The trim removed 5 bases at V and 5 bases at J, leaving 7 bases unmatched. CDR3 protein: CASSPDRGRGDTQYF. DNA of the CDR3: TGTGCCAGCAGCCCCGACAGGGGGCGAGGAGATACGCAGTATTTT. Combining the CDR3 with reference TRBV7-3 and TRBJ2-3 gives the whole variable domain GAGVSQTPSNKVTEKGKYVELRCDPISGHTALYWYRQSLGQGPEFLIYFQGTGAADDSGLPNDRFFAVRPEGSVSTLKIQRTERGDSAVYLCASSPDRGRGDTQYFGPGTRLTVL.

The genes are TRBV19 and TRBJ2-6, with 7 bases lining up with TRBD1. The V gene end was trimmed by 2 bases and the J gene end by 1 base; junction bases not matched to a gene: 11. The CDR3 is 19 amino acids. Germline V gene lookup returns CDR1 LNHDA and CDR2 SQIVND (reference sequence). CDR3: CASSIRPTGPSSGANVLTF. The CDR3 bases are TGTGCCAGTAGTATACGACCGACAGGGCCATCTTCTGGGGCCAACGTCCTGACTTTC. The full variable domain, in which reference TRBV19 and TRBJ2-6 provide the parts outside the CDR3, is DGGITQSPKYLFRKEGQNVTLSCEQNLNHDAMYWYRQDPGQGLRLIYYSQIVNDFQKGDIAEGYSVSREKKESFPLTVTSAQKNPTAFYLCASSIRPTGPSSGANVLTFGAGSRLTVL.

The gene calls are TRBV5-1 and TRBJ1-2; D gene ambiguous. In germline, CDR1 is SGHRS, CDR2 YFSETQ. Trimming removed 0 bases from V and 2 bases from J, with 11 bases in between. The CDR3 is 15 residues long. The CDR3 nucleotides read TGCGCCAGCAGCTTGGCCCCAGGATCAAACTATGGCTACACCTTC. It encodes CASSLAPGSNYGYTF. Complete variable domain (other parts from reference TRBV5-1 and TRBJ1-2): KAGVTQTPRYLIKTRGQQVTLSCSPISGHRSVSWYQQTPGQGLQFLFEYFSETQRNKGNFPGRFSGRQFSNSRSEMNVSTLELGDSALYLCASSLAPGSNYGYTFGSGTRLTVV.

The chain joins TRBV7-9 to TRBJ2-5; tentatively, D is TRBD2 (7 bases). The CDR3 contains 14 residues. Germline CDR1 SEHNR, CDR2 FQNEAQ (reference sequence). Between the trimmed V and J ends, which lost 5 bases and 3 bases, there was a span of 13 bases. DNA of the CDR3: TGTGCCAGCAGCCCCCAAGGGGGGGAAGAGACCCAGTACTTC. It encodes CASSPQGGEETQYF.

This sequence joins TRBV7-2 and TRBJ1-2; no clear D gene. Deletions cut 1 base from V and 4 bases from J, with 7 bases between. The CDR3 consists of 13 residues. CDR1 and CDR2 (germline): SGHTA, FQGNSA. CDR3 DNA: TGTGCCAGCAGCTTAGTCGCGGGCTATGGCTACACCTTC. It specifies CASSLVAGYGYTF.

On this clone: This same CDR3 is encoded by further DNA sequences in the sample. The rearrangement joins TRBV9 to TRBJ2-1; possibly TRBD2 for D (5 bases). Trimming removed 4 bases at V and 0 bases at J, with 11 bases between. The CDR3 runs 15 residues. Germline V lookup: CDR1 SGDLS, CDR2 YYNGEE. The CDR3 bases are TGTGCCAGCAGCCCCTCTGGGAGCTCCTACAATGAGCAGTTCTTC. It yields the protein CASSPSGSSYNEQFF.

The V and J genes are TRBV4-1 and TRBJ2-1; 8 bases agree with TRBD2. The junction had 2 bases not matched to a gene; V was cut back by 2 bases and J by 2 bases. The CDR3 runs 15 residues. CDR1 MGHRA and CDR2 YSYEKL come from the germline V gene. In nucleotides, the CDR3 is TGCGCCAGCAGCCAACGGGAGGGCCCCTACAATGAGCAGTTCTTC. Encoded protein: CASSQREGPYNEQFF.

The rearrangement uses TRBV11-2 and TRBJ2-2, with a weak D call TRBD1 (6 bases). This CDR3 is 14 amino acids long. Trimming took 5 bases from V and 9 from J, leaving 16 bases between them. Germline assignment: CDR1 SGHAT and CDR2 FQNNGV. The DNA of the CDR3 is TGTGCCAGCAGCCGGGACACCTACGGACGGGAGCTGTTTTTT. This gives the protein CASSRDTYGRELFF.

The chain combines TRBV5-4 with TRBJ1-5, with unresolved D. The CDR3 is made up of 13 amino acids. V was shortened by 4 bases and J by 9 bases, with 14 bases between the two germline ends. Germline CDR1 and CDR2: SGHNT and YYREEE (reference sequence). The CDR3 spells CASSVESAGPQHF. CDR3 nucleotides: TGTGCCAGCAGCGTGGAATCGGCGGGGCCCCAGCATTTT.

The V call is TRBV4-1, the J call TRBJ1-4, with a possible D match to TRBD1 (6 bases). The V gene lost 4 bases and the J gene lost 5 bases, with 14 bases spanning the gap. The CDR3 is made up of 15 amino acids. CDR1 MGHRA and CDR2 YSYEKL come from the germline V gene. CDR3 sequence reads: CASSPLIRGNEKLFF. In DNA form, the CDR3 reads TGCGCCAGCAGCCCCCTGATCAGGGGCAATGAAAAACTGTTTTTT.

The chain uses TRBV28 and TRBJ1-1; D might be TRBD1 (6 bases). The CDR3 contains 15 residues. CDR1 is MDHEN and CDR2 is SYDVKM in the germline V gene. V lost 2 bases to trimming and J lost 10 bases, with 20 bases between them. The CDR3 sequence: CASSLSSRGAPGAFF. The CDR3 DNA is TGTGCCAGCAGTTTAAGTAGCCGGGGGGCGCCGGGAGCTTTCTTT.

The J gene is TRBJ2-1, the V gene TRBV19, with TRBD2 matching over 9 bases. The CDR3 spans 14 residues. Trimming cost V 2 bases and J 9 bases; bases outside gene matches: 5. Germline V gives CDR1 LNHDA, CDR2 SQIVND (reference sequence). The CDR3 nucleotides read TGTGCCAGTAGTATAAGGGGACTAGCCTTTGAGCAGTTCTTC. Translated: CASSIRGLAFEQFF.

This clone showed up just a few times. This chain links TRBV4-1 with TRBJ1-1; the D gene is possibly TRBD1 (5 bases). Trimming pared 0 bases from V and 1 base from J, leaving 9 bases between. The CDR3 totals 15 residues. Germline CDR1 is MGHRA and CDR2 is YSYEKL. The DNA of the CDR3 is TGCGCCAGCAGCCAAGAGGGCAGGGCGAACACTGAAGCTTTCTTT. Its translation is CASSQEGRANTEAFF.

The chain links TRBV6-2 or TRBV6-3 to TRBJ2-3; D not resolved. Trimming pared 2 bases from V and 1 base from J, leaving 10 bases between. Germline loops: CDR1 MNHEY, CDR2 SVGEGT. This CDR3 spans 15 amino acids. CDR3 amino acids: CASSYPPLGTDTQYF. CDR3 bases: TGTGCCAGCAGTTACCCCCCGTTAGGCACAGATACGCAGTATTTT.